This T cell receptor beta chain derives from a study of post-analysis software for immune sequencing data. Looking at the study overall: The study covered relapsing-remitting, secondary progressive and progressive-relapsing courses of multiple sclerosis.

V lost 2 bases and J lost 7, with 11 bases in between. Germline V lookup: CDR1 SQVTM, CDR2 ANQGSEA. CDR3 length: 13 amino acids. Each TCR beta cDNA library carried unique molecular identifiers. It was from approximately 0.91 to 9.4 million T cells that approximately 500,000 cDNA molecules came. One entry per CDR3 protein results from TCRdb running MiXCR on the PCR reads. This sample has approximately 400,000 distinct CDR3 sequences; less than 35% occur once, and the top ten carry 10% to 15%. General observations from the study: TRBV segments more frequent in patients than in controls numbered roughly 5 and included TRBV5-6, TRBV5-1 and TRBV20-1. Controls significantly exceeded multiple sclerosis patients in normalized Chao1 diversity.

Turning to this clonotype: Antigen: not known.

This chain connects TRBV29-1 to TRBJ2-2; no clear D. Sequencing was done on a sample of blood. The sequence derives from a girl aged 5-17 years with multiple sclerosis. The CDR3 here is CSVEWVEGGELFF. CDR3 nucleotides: TGCAGCGTTGAATGGGTGGAAGGCGGGGAGCTGTTTTTT.